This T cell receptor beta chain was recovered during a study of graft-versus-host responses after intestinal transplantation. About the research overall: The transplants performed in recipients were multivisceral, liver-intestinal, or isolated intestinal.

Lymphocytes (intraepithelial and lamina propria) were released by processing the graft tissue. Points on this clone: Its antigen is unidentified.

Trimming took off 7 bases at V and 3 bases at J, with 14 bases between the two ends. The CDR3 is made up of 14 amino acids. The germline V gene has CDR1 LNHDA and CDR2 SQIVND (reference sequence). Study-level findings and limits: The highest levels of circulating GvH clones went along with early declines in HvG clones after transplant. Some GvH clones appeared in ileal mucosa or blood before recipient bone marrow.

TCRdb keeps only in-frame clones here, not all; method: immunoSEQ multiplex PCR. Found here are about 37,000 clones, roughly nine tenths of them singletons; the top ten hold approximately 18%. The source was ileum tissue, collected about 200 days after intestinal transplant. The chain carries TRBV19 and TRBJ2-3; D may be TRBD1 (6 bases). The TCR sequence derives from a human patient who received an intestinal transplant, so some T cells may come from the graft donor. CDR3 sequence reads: CASKGQGMTDTQYF. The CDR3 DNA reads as TGTGCCAGTAAAGGGCAGGGGATGACAGATACGCAGTATTTT.